The clone carrying this TCR beta chain appeared once. The antigen remains unidentified. The protocol was immunoSEQ multiplex PCR, while the TCRdb copy is restricted to in-frame clones and leaves out a portion. The sample has approximately 100,000 clones, approximately 91% seen once. CDR1 MNHEY and CDR2 SMNVEV come from the germline V gene (reference sequence). Trimming removed 7 bases from V and 2 bases from J; junction bases left unmatched: 9. CDR3 length: 16 amino acids. This specimen comes from a study of T cell responses to AZD1222 COVID-19 vaccine. General study results and limits: In the spike-specific TCR repertoire, nearly half reportedly target unmutated variant regions. The donor cohort was predominantly white British with a female majority, and clonal diversity may have been underestimated. Sampling that yielded the repertoires occurred only after the peak T cell response. Spike-specific TCR depth and breadth grew after two AZD1222 doses.

The receptor comes from an adult in good health. The source was peripheral blood, collected on day 0 of AZD1222 vaccination. V and J are TRBV27 and TRBJ2-2, with 8 nucleotides matching TRBD2. CDR3 residues: CASKLRLAGNTGELFF. As DNA, the CDR3 is TGTGCCAGCAAATTACGCCTAGCGGGTAACACCGGGGAGCTGTTTTTT.